One sample yielded the 32 T cell receptor beta chains listed below, sequenced in a study of T cells after yellow fever vaccination. TCRdb fed the 5' RACE reads into MiXCR, producing one record per CDR3 protein. Among some 420,000 distinct CDR3 sequences listed, about 17% were seen once. The input for sequencing was PBMCs, taken before the yellow fever booster vaccination. The receptors derive from a man aged 18-30 years who received the YFV17D yellow fever vaccine.

The chain links TRBV3-1 to TRBJ2-3, with D maybe TRBD2 (5 bases). The V gene's germline CDR1 is LGHDT and CDR2 YNNKEL (reference sequence). The germline V and J ends were trimmed by 1 base and 6 bases, with 11 bases remaining between them. The CDR3 is made up of 14 amino acids. DNA of the CDR3: TGTGCCAGCAGCCAAGTAGATAGCGCTGATACGCAGTATTTT. Protein sequence: CASSQVDSADTQYF.

This clonotype has only a few counts. This rearrangement joins TRBV5-1 to TRBJ2-2; D ambiguous. This CDR3 has 15 amino acids. Germline-derived CDR1 and CDR2 are SGHRS and YFSETQ. V lost 8 bases, J lost 0 bases, and 14 bases lay in between. The CDR3 DNA reads as TGCGCCAGTCACTCCCTCCAGGCGAACACCGGGGAGCTGTTTTTT. This encodes CASHSLQANTGELFF.

The sample holds many counts of this clonotype. This sequence joins TRBV7-2 and TRBJ2-5; D remains unclear. This CDR3 has 13 residues. Per the germline V gene, CDR1 is SGHTA and CDR2 is FQGNSA. Trimming left V 0 bases short and J 0 bases short, with 2 bases between. The CDR3 DNA reads TGTGCCAGCAGCTTAGCGAACCAAGAGACCCAGTACTTC. Protein: CASSLANQETQYF.

This clonotype occurred a few times. The chain has TRBV27 and TRBJ1-1; D not resolved. The germline CDR1 and CDR2 sequences are MNHEY and SMNVEV (reference sequence). The CDR3 is 13 amino acids. V lost 3 bases and J 0 bases, leaving 5 bases between the germline ends. CDR3 amino acids: CASSFIVNTEAFF. CDR3 sequence (DNA): TGTGCCAGCAGTTTTATAGTGAACACTGAAGCTTTCTTT.

The table lists this clonotype with many counts. The chain uses TRBV6-4 and TRBJ2-1; D is perhaps TRBD2 (7 bases). The CDR3 loop spans 14 amino acids. Germline V gene sequence: CDR1 MRHNA, CDR2 SNTAGT. Trimming removed 7 bases from V and 5 bases from J, with 15 bases in between. This chain's CDR3 is CASKKGGAHNEQFF. CDR3 coding DNA: TGTGCCAGCAAAAAGGGGGGGGCGCACAATGAGCAGTTCTTC.

This clonotype turned up a few times. The rearrangement links TRBV6-6 to TRBJ1-6; weak D call: TRBD1 (5 bases). The CDR3 spans 14 residues. With 0 bases removed from V and 8 bases from J, the gap between germline ends came to 8 bases. Germline lookup yields CDR1 MNHNY and CDR2 SVGAGI (reference sequence). The CDR3 protein is CASSYSEGDSPLHF. The DNA for the CDR3 is TGTGCCAGCAGTTACTCGGAAGGGGATTCACCCCTCCACTTT.

The CDR3 coding sequence is TGTGCCAGCAGCACCGACAGGGAGGACTACAATGAGCAGTTCTTC. It specifies CASSTDREDYNEQFF. This chain joins TRBV12-3 or TRBV12-4 and TRBJ2-1; D is possibly TRBD1 (7 bases). This CDR3 contains 15 residues. The germline V and J ends were trimmed by 6 bases and 3 bases, with 15 bases remaining between them.

This chain joins TRBV4-1 and TRBJ2-3; D possibly corresponds to TRBD2 (5 bases). Germline V gene data show CDR1 as MGHRA and CDR2 as YSYEKL. Deletions cut 4 bases from V and 0 bases from J, with 8 bases between. The CDR3 contains 14 residues. The CDR3 spells CASSRESSTDTQYF. As DNA, the CDR3 is TGCGCCAGCAGCCGGGAGTCTAGCACAGATACGCAGTATTTT.

Concerning this clonotype: Because it lacks the conserved phenylalanine or tryptophan at the end, this CDR3 is likely a read error. This chain links TRBV4-1 with TRBJ2-7; D is uncertain. CDR1 and CDR2 from the germline V gene are MGHRA and YSYEKL. With 0 bases removed from V and 2 bases from J, the gap between germline ends came to 11 bases. This CDR3 spans 15 amino acids. This chain's CDR3 is CASSQEQLAPYEQYY. Here the CDR3 DNA reads TGCGCCAGCAGCCAAGAACAGTTAGCCCCCTACGAGCAGTACTAC.

This clonotype came up a few times. CDR3 region: CASSDGTSVGSYNEQFF. The CDR3 DNA reads TGTGCCAGCAGCGACGGGACTAGCGTGGGCTCCTACAATGAGCAGTTCTTC. The V gene is TRBV9, the J gene TRBJ2-1; 10 nucleotides align to TRBD2. Germline CDR1 SGDLS, CDR2 YYNGEE. This CDR3 region has 17 residues. Trimming cost V 3 bases and J 0 bases; bases outside gene matches: 6.

The chain joins TRBV20-1 to TRBJ1-1, with D hard to call. The CDR3 consists of 11 residues. Germline V CDR1 and CDR2: DFQATT, SNEGSKA (reference sequence). The CDR3: CNPGGYTEAFF. The CDR3 region has the DNA TGCAACCCGGGAGGGTACACTGAAGCTTTCTTT.

This clonotype has ten or more counts. This sequence joins TRBV20-1 and TRBJ2-5, with D unclear. The length of the CDR3 is 14 residues. V lost 0 bases and J 5 bases, leaving 13 bases between the germline ends. The germline V gene has CDR1 DFQATT and CDR2 SNEGSKA (reference sequence). This CDR3 is CSARDLASPETQYF. In nucleotides, the CDR3 is TGCAGTGCTAGAGATTTAGCCTCTCCGGAGACCCAGTACTTC.

Only a few counts were recorded for this clonotype. The rearrangement links TRBV6-2 or TRBV6-3 to TRBJ2-5; D uncertain. The CDR3 sequence is 14 residues long. CDR1 and CDR2 (germline): MNHEY, SVGEGT. V lost 2 bases and J lost 4, with 11 bases in between. The CDR3 spells CASSYGLWRETQYF. CDR3 bases: TGTGCCAGCAGTTACGGTCTTTGGAGAGAGACCCAGTACTTC.

This clonotype has more than one count but fewer than ten. This chain uses TRBV5-1 with TRBJ2-2, with TRBD1 matching 8 bases. Looked up from germline, CDR1 is SGHRS and CDR2 is YFSETQ. Germline trimming cut 3 bases from V and 3 bases from J; bases unmatched to any gene: 4. The CDR3 consists of 15 residues. The CDR3 sequence: CASSSGQVDTGELFF. CDR3 in DNA: TGCGCCAGCAGCTCGGGACAGGTGGACACCGGGGAGCTGTTTTTT.

A few counts support this clonotype. The CDR3 DNA reads as TGTGCCAGCAGCCGCGGGGGGGTTCGGACCGGGGAGCTGTTTTTT. It specifies CASSRGGVRTGELFF. V usage is TRBV12-3 or TRBV12-4 and J usage is TRBJ2-2, with 9 bases aligning to TRBD2. The trim removed 6 bases at V and 5 bases at J, leaving 7 bases unmatched. CDR3 length: 15 amino acids.

This rearrangement joins TRBV7-6 to TRBJ2-5; tentatively, D is TRBD1 (6 bases). The V and J ends lost 0 bases and 5 bases respectively, with 16 bases between them. Germline lookup yields CDR1 SGHVS and CDR2 FNYEAQ. The CDR3 is 16 amino acids. CDR3 region: CASSLAGQGLSETQYF. Written as DNA, the CDR3 is TGTGCCAGCAGCTTAGCCGGGCAGGGGCTGAGCGAGACCCAGTACTTC.

The V call is TRBV6-6, the J call TRBJ2-5; D unclear. Trimming took off 8 bases at V and 1 base at J, with 8 bases between the two ends. Germline V gene lookup returns CDR1 MNHNY and CDR2 SVGAGI (reference sequence). The CDR3 spans 12 residues. The CDR3 loop is CASGRPQETQYF. The CDR3 DNA is TGTGCCAGCGGCAGGCCCCAAGAGACCCAGTACTTC.

This chain uses TRBV6-1 with TRBJ2-5; no clear D gene. This CDR3 is 13 amino acids long. From germline, CDR1 is MNHNS and CDR2 SASEGT. Trimming took 6 bases from V and 1 from J, leaving 9 bases between them. This chain's CDR3 is CASRDTSQETQYF. The CDR3 nucleotides are TGTGCCAGCAGAGACACTTCCCAAGAGACCCAGTACTTC.

This CDR3 reads CASSQDSRSTDTQYF. DNA of the CDR3: TGCGCCAGCAGCCAAGATTCACGGAGCACAGATACGCAGTATTTT. V gene TRBV4-3 combines with J gene TRBJ2-3, with D unclear. This CDR3 has 15 amino acids. Germline CDR1 LGHNA, CDR2 YSLEER. The V gene lost 0 bases and the J gene lost 0 bases, with 7 bases spanning the gap.

CDR3 DNA: TGCAGTGCTAGACCTCAAGGGTTCTCTCGGTATTTCTTT. It is translated as CSARPQGFSRYFF. The chain combines TRBV20-1 with TRBJ1-1; D is unresolved. The CDR3 runs 13 residues. Germline V gives CDR1 DFQATT, CDR2 SNEGSKA (reference sequence). The germline V and J ends were trimmed by 2 bases and 13 bases, with 20 bases remaining between them.

This clonotype was recorded a few times. This chain uses TRBV24-1 with TRBJ1-5; D is ambiguous. The germline V gene has CDR1 KGHDR and CDR2 SFDVKD. The CDR3 is 14 residues long. Trimming removed 5 bases from V and 2 bases from J, with 9 bases in between. CDR3 sequence: CATSGGLGNQPQHF. CDR3 DNA sequence: TGTGCCACCAGTGGAGGTTTGGGCAATCAGCCCCAGCATTTT.

V and J are TRBV7-9 and TRBJ1-1; the D gene is possibly TRBD1 (6 bases). V gave up 5 bases and J gave up 5 bases, with 9 bases separating them. Germline V gene lookup returns CDR1 SEHNR and CDR2 FQNEAQ (reference sequence). CDR3 length: 12 amino acids. DNA of the CDR3: TGTGCCAGCAGCGCGCAGGGGACTGAAGCTTTCTTT. This encodes CASSAQGTEAFF.

J is TRBJ2-3 and V is TRBV6-2 or TRBV6-3; the D is unclear. Germline-derived CDR1 and CDR2 are MNHEY and SVGEGT. The CDR3 is made up of 13 amino acids. V dropped 6 bases and J dropped 4 bases, with 11 bases sitting between them. The DNA of the CDR3 is TGTGCCAGCAGACGGGCCGCCTCAGATACGCAGTATTTT. Its translation is CASRRAASDTQYF.

V and J are TRBV7-2 and TRBJ2-2; perhaps TRBD2 as D (5 bases). The length of the CDR3 is 15 residues. Trimming took 1 base from V and 3 from J, leaving 9 bases between them. Looked up from germline, CDR1 is SGHTA and CDR2 is FQGNSA. The CDR3 loop is CASSLEGRHTGELFF. Here the CDR3 DNA reads TGTGCCAGCAGCTTAGAAGGGAGACACACCGGGGAGCTGTTTTTT. The variable domain in full, completed from reference TRBV7-2 and TRBJ2-2, reads GAGVSQSPSNKVTEKGKDVELRCDPISGHTALYWYRQSLGQGLEFLIYFQGNSAPDKSGLPSDRFSAERTGGSVSTLTIQRTQQEDSAVYLCASSLEGRHTGELFFGEGSRLTVL.

The V and J genes are TRBV6-5 and TRBJ2-1; no reliable D call. The length of the CDR3 is 11 residues. V was shortened by 6 bases and J by 6 bases, with 6 bases between the two germline ends. CDR1 is MNHEY, CDR2 SVGAGI, per germline. CDR3 nucleotide sequence: TGTGCCAGCAGGATAGGCAATGAGCAGTTCTTC. Residues: CASRIGNEQFF.

The V gene is TRBV7-3, the J gene TRBJ2-3, with D perhaps matching TRBD2 (5 bases). CDR1 is SGHTA, CDR2 FQGTGA, per germline. With 8 bases removed from V and 2 bases from J, the gap between germline ends came to 11 bases. The CDR3 has 13 residues. The CDR3 protein is CASGSTNTDTQYF. CDR3 in DNA: TGTGCCAGCGGGAGTACAAACACAGATACGCAGTATTTT.

In its sample, this clonotype was seen a few times. The rearrangement joins TRBV20-1 to TRBJ2-3; 8 bases are a match to TRBD1. CDR1 DFQATT and CDR2 SNEGSKA come from the germline V gene (reference sequence). The CDR3 has 14 amino acids. V dropped 6 bases and J dropped 2; count of bases not matched to a gene: 7. DNA for the CDR3: TGCAGTGCGCCCCAGGGGGCCTTCACAGATACGCAGTATTTT. As protein: CSAPQGAFTDTQYF.

This clonotype was recorded a few times. The chain links TRBV2 to TRBJ1-2; D gene ambiguous. The ends were cut back, 6 bases at V and 0 bases at J, with 5 bases in the middle. The CDR3 has 12 residues. CDR1 and CDR2 from the germline V gene are SNHLY and FYNNEI. CDR3 nucleotides: TGTGCCAGCAGGGGAGCTAACTATGGCTACACCTTC. This sequence encodes CASRGANYGYTF.

This clonotype occurred a few times. V usage is TRBV5-1 and J usage is TRBJ1-1; 7 bases match TRBD1. V trimming: 4 bases; J trimming: 0 bases; junction bases outside the gene matches: 9. Germline values: CDR1 SGHRS, CDR2 YFSETQ. The CDR3 runs to 16 residues. The DNA for the CDR3 is TGCGCCAGCAGCCTACTCCCGGGACAGCTGAACACTGAAGCTTTCTTT. Translation: CASSLLPGQLNTEAFF.

V gene TRBV4-2 combines with J gene TRBJ2-5; 7 bases are shared with TRBD2. Germline loops: CDR1 LGHNA, CDR2 YNFKEQ. Trimming at V came to 2 bases and at J to 6 bases, leaving 18 bases not matched to a gene. This CDR3 spans 18 amino acids. The CDR3 sequence: CASSQLSIGGISTKTQYF. The DNA for the CDR3 is TGTGCCAGCAGCCAATTAAGTATCGGGGGGATATCAACGAAGACCCAGTACTTC.

This clonotype occurred many times. The rearrangement uses TRBV6-2 or TRBV6-3 and TRBJ2-7, with a tentative D call TRBD1 (6 bases). Germline lookup yields CDR1 MNHEY and CDR2 SVGEGT. CDR3 length: 15 amino acids. The V end lost 6 bases, the J end lost 5 bases, and 20 bases lay between the germline ends. The DNA for the CDR3 is TGTGCCAGCAGCACAGGGTCGTGGCACTTGGACGAGCAGTACGTC. Protein product: CASSTGSWHLDEQYV.

The chain joins TRBV12-3 or TRBV12-4 to TRBJ1-2; TRBD1 is a possible D gene (6 bases). The germline V and J ends were trimmed by 2 bases and 7 bases, with 11 bases remaining between them. CDR3 length: 13 amino acids. The CDR3 DNA is TGTGCCAGCAGTTTACTACAGGGTGGTGGCTACACCTTC. Translation gives CASSLLQGGGYTF.